This is a list of T cell receptor beta chains from one sample in a study of T cells in Graves' hyperthyroidism and ophthalmopathy. A single record per CDR3 protein comes from TCRdb applying MiXCR to the multiplex PCR reads. In the table there are under 600,000 distinct CDR3 sequences, about a sixth of which are singletons. Material for sequencing was blood. These receptors all stem from a woman in her thirties or forties with Graves' ophthalmopathy. Both conserved end residues are part of each CDR3. A D gene is named only where the DNA matches it firmly. Only some rows state a clone size, as once, few, many or a class for expanded clones.

TRBD1 | . | TRBJ2-1 | TRBV7-9 | CASSVASHSGTGPNEQFF | TGTGCCAGCAGCGTAGCCAGCCACTCCGGGACAGGGCCCAATGAGCAGTTCTTC
. | few | TRBJ2-1 | TRBV6-1 | CASSESTVGEQFF | TGTGCCAGCAGTGAATCAACGGTAGGTGAGCAGTTCTTC
. | few | TRBJ2-2 | TRBV6-1 | CASGPREYIAGELFF | TGTGCCAGCGGGCCCCGGGAGTACATCGCCGGGGAGCTGTTTTTT
. | . | TRBJ2-2 | TRBV28 | CATRRSPAGELFF | TGTGCCACGCGGCGAAGTCCAGCCGGGGAGCTGTTTTTT
. | many | TRBJ1-1 | TRBV30 | CAWSGNLNTEAFF | TGTGCCTGGTCGGGGAATTTGAACACTGAAGCTTTCTTT
. | . | TRBJ2-5 | TRBV6-1 | CASNLSGGSETQYF | TGTGCCAGCAACCTATCCGGGGGTTCAGAGACCCAGTACTTC
. | many | TRBJ2-2 | TRBV5-1 | CASSLGAVHTGELFF | TGCGCCAGCAGCTTGGGGGCCGTACACACCGGGGAGCTGTTTTTT
TRBD2 | . | TRBJ2-5 | TRBV6-4 | CASSESSGRPNF | TGTGCCAGCAGTGAATCCAGCGGGAGACCCAACTTC
TRBD2 | . | TRBJ2-1 | TRBV10-3 | CAMTSGNYNEQFF | TGTGCCATGACTAGCGGAAACTACAATGAGCAGTTCTTC
. | many | TRBJ2-5 | TRBV7-9 | CASWSGETQYF | TGTGCCAGTTGGAGCGGAGAGACCCAGTACTTC
. | . | TRBJ2-1 | TRBV6-1 | CASRTNRGFSYNEQFF | TGTGCCAGCAGGACTAATCGGGGTTTCTCCTACAATGAGCAGTTCTTC
. | many | TRBJ2-1 | TRBV28 | CASSSGQRYNNEQFF | TGTGCCAGCAGTTCGGGGCAGCGCTACAACAATGAGCAGTTCTTC
TRBD1 | . | TRBJ2-5 | TRBV3-1 | CASTLSGQGQETQYF | TGTGCCAGTACATTATCGGGACAGGGCCAAGAGACCCAGTACTTC
. | . | TRBJ1-6 | TRBV6-1 | CASSPGLANSPLHF | TGTGCCAGCAGTCCGGGACTGGCGAATTCACCCCTCCACTTT
. | few | TRBJ1-2 | TRBV6-4 | CASRGVDGYTF | TGTGCCAGCAGGGGAGTAGATGGCTACACCTTC
TRBD2 | many | TRBJ2-3 | TRBV2 | CASNERDGPTDTQYF | TGTGCCAGCAATGAGCGGGATGGACCCACAGATACGCAGTATTTT
TRBD2 | few | TRBJ2-5 | TRBV20-1 | CSANLRGGTSGEETQYF | TGCAGTGCTAATCTGAGAGGTGGGACTAGCGGTGAAGAGACCCAGTACTTC
. | many | TRBJ2-1 | TRBV7-2 | CASSPGRSGNEQFF | TGTGCCAGCAGCCCAGGTAGATCAGGGAATGAGCAGTTCTTC
. | many | TRBJ1-6 | TRBV3-1 | CASSHGQPNSPLHF | TGTGCCAGCAGCCACGGACAGCCGAATTCACCCCTCCACTTT
. | few | TRBJ1-1 | TRBV20-1 | CSGVGNSLLNTEAFF | TGCAGTGGGGTGGGAAATAGCCTCTTGAACACTGAAGCTTTCTTT
. | . | TRBJ2-5 | TRBV20-1 | CSAGLAYQETQYF | TGCAGTGCGGGGCTAGCGTACCAAGAGACCCAGTACTTC
. | many | TRBJ1-4 | TRBV18 | CASGGGAVEKLFF | TGTGCCTCCGGAGGGGGAGCGGTTGAAAAACTGTTTTTT
TRBD2 | . | TRBJ2-7 | TRBV4-1 | CASSQETGLSYEQYF | TGCGCCAGCAGCCAAGAAACGGGACTAAGCTACGAGCAGTACTTC
TRBD2 | few | TRBJ2-7 | TRBV9 | CASSVSSGSHEQYF | TGTGCCAGCAGCGTATCTAGCGGGAGCCACGAGCAGTACTTC
. | . | TRBJ1-3 | TRBV28 | CASSLLRNTIYF | TGTGCCAGCAGCCTGTTAAGAAACACCATATATTTT
TRBD2 | . | TRBJ2-1 | TRBV6-1 | CASSDLGGGYNEQFF | TGTGCCAGCAGTGACTTGGGCGGGGGTTACAATGAGCAGTTCTTC
. | many | TRBJ1-1 | TRBV2 | CASPEGQGGRRIF | TGTGCCAGCCCCGAGGGGCAGGGTGGCCGCAGGATCTTT
. | few | TRBJ2-1 | TRBV12-3/TRBV12-4 | CASTPGEVDRQFF | TGTGCCAGCACCCCGGGTGAGGTTGATCGGCAGTTCTTC
. | few | TRBJ1-6 | TRBV4-1 | CASSQDGGSLGSPLHF | TGCGCCAGCAGCCAAGACGGCGGGAGTTTAGGTTCACCCCTCCACTTT
. | once | TRBJ1-4 | TRBV7-9 | CASSPGHPNEKLFF | TGTGCCAGCAGCCCAGGACACCCTAATGAAAAACTGTTTTTT
. | . | TRBJ2-5 | TRBV27 | CASSFDRWETQYF | TGTGCCAGCAGTTTCGACAGGTGGGAGACCCAGTACTTC
. | . | TRBJ1-5 | TRBV6-2/TRBV6-3 | CASSYPVGPQHF | TGTGCCAGCAGTTACCCGGTGGGGCCCCAGCATTTT
TRBD1 | few | TRBJ2-7 | TRBV6-2/TRBV6-3 | CASSSRRTGVVSEQYF | TGTGCCAGCTCATCCCGAAGGACAGGGGTTGTCTCCGAGCAGTACTTC
TRBD1 | few | TRBJ1-4 | TRBV27 | CASSLYGTELNEKLFF | TGTGCCAGCAGTCTTTACGGGACAGAACTTAATGAAAAACTGTTTTTT
. | many | TRBJ2-6 | TRBV28 | CASRGAGSGANVLTF | TGTGCCAGCAGGGGGGCGGGCTCTGGGGCCAACGTCCTGACTTTC
TRBD2 | many | TRBJ2-3 | TRBV28 | CAIHSSGRVTDTQYF | TGTGCCATCCATTCTAGCGGGAGGGTTACAGATACGCAGTATTTT
TRBD1 | once | TRBJ1-6 | TRBV12-3/TRBV12-4 | CASSLGTGAPAFHF | TGTGCCAGCAGTTTAGGGACAGGGGCCCCAGCCTTCCACTTT
TRBD1 | . | TRBJ2-2 | TRBV5-1 | CASSGQGTFGELFF | TGCGCCAGCAGCGGACAGGGGACGTTCGGGGAGCTGTTTTTT
TRBD2 | . | TRBJ2-1 | TRBV4-1 | CASSRGLGGYNEQFF | TGCGCCAGCAGCCGGGGACTAGGCGGGTACAATGAGCAGTTCTTC
. | many | TRBJ1-5 | TRBV28 | CASSGTLNQPQHF | TGTGCCAGCAGTGGGACATTGAATCAGCCCCAGCATTTT
TRBD1 | few | TRBJ1-5 | TRBV20-1 | CSAPPGQGFGPQHF | TGCAGTGCTCCCCCGGGACAGGGGTTTGGGCCCCAGCATTTT
TRBD2 | many | TRBJ2-7 | TRBV28 | CASSPGTAGTTSYEQYF | TGTGCCAGCAGCCCAGGGACGGCCGGGACTACCTCCTACGAGCAGTACTTC
TRBD1 | many | TRBJ2-7 | TRBV28 | CASINGDRGVHEQYF | TGTGCCAGCATCAACGGGGACAGGGGAGTCCACGAGCAGTACTTC
TRBD2 | once | TRBJ2-3 | TRBV5-1 | CASSYPLAGGADTQYF | TGCGCCAGCAGCTATCCTTTAGCGGGAGGAGCAGATACGCAGTATTTT
TRBD2 | many | TRBJ2-1 | TRBV11-2 | CASSLGGRAFNEQFF | TGTGCCAGCAGCTTAGGCGGGAGGGCCTTCAATGAGCAGTTCTTC
TRBD1 | many | TRBJ2-5 | TRBV11-1 | CASSRGQGAPRETQYF | TGTGCCAGCAGTAGAGGACAGGGGGCGCCCCGAGAGACCCAGTACTTC
. | many | TRBJ1-4 | TRBV5-1 | CASSLAVGTTNEKLFF | TGCGCCAGCAGCTTGGCGGTGGGTACAACTAATGAAAAACTGTTTTTT
. | many | TRBJ2-3 | TRBV5-1 | CASSLEVSPFYSPDTQYF | TGCGCCAGCAGCTTGGAGGTCTCCCCTTTCTACTCACCAGATACGCAGTATTTT
. | many | TRBJ1-2 | TRBV20-1 | CCSTENYGYTF | TGCTGCTCGACAGAGAACTATGGCTACACCTTC
. | many | TRBJ1-5 | TRBV2 | CATSSGQSNQPQHF | TGTGCCACTTCGTCGGGACAATCTAATCAGCCCCAGCATTTT
. | . | TRBJ2-3 | TRBV19 | CASSPTGPPFTDTQYF | TGTGCCAGTAGTCCGACGGGTCCTCCCTTCACAGATACGCAGTATTTT
TRBD2 | many | TRBJ2-3 | TRBV11-2 | CASSPPGLAGGRGDTQYF | TGTGCCAGCAGCCCCCCGGGACTAGCGGGGGGGCGTGGAGATACGCAGTATTTT
TRBD2 | . | TRBJ2-5 | TRBV6-2/TRBV6-3 | CASQEATSGGQETQYF | TGTGCCAGCCAAGAAGCGACTAGCGGGGGGCAAGAGACCCAGTACTTC
. | few | TRBJ2-5 | TRBV2 | CASREPPPRGYQETQYF | TGTGCCAGCAGAGAACCCCCCCCGAGGGGATACCAAGAGACCCAGTACTTC